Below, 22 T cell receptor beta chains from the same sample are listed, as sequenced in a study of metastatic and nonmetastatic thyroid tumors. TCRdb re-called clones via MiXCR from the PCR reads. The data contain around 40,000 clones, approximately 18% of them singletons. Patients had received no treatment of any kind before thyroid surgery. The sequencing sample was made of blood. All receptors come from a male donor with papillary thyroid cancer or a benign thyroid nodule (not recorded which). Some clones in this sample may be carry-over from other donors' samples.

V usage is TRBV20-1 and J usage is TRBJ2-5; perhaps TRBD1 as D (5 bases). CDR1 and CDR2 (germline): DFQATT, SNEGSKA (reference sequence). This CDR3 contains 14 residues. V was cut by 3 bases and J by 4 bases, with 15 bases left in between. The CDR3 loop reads CSASGQVDTETQYF. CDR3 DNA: TGCAGTGCTAGCGGGCAGGTGGACACAGAGACCCAGTACTTC.

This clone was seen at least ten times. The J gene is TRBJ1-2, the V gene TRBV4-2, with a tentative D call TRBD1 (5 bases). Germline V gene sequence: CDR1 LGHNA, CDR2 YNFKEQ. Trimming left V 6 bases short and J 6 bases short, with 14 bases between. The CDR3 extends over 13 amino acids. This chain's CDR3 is CASSREGNHGYTF. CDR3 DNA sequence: TGTGCCAGCAGTCGTGAGGGGAACCATGGCTACACCTTC.

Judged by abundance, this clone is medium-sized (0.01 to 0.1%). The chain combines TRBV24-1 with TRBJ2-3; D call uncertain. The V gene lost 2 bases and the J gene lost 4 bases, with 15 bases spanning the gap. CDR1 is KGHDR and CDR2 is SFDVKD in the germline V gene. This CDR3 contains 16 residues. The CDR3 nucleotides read TGTGCCACCAGTGATTCCGGACCCCCATTGGCAGATACGCAGTATTTT. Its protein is CATSDSGPPLADTQYF.

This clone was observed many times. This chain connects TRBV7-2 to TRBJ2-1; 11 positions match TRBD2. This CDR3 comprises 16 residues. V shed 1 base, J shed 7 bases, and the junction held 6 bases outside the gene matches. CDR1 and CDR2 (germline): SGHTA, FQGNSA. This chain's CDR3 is CASSLVAGGQVNEQFF. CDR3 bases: TGTGCCAGCAGCTTAGTAGCGGGGGGGCAGGTGAATGAGCAGTTCTTC.

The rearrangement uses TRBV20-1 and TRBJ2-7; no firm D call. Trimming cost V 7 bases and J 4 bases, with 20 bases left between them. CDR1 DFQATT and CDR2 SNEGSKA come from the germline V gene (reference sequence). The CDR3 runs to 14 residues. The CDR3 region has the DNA TGCAGTGTCTTCTCCTTCAGAGCTGTGTACGAGCAGTACTTC. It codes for CSVFSFRAVYEQYF.

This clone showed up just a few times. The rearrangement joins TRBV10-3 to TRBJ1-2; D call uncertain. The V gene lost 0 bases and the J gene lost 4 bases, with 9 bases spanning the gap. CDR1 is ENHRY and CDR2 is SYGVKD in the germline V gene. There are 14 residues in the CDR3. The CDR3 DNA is TGTGCCATCAGTGAGTCAACGGAACCCTATGGCTACACCTTC. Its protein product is CAISESTEPYGYTF.

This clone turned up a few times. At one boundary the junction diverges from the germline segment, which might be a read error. The CDR3 spells CASSPLASGRPYNEQSF. Written as DNA, the CDR3 is TGTGCCAGCAGCCCATTGGCTAGCGGGAGACCCTACAATGAGCAGTCCTTC. V gene TRBV14 combines with J gene TRBJ2-1; 10 bases fit TRBD2. The length of the CDR3 is 17 residues. Looked up from germline, CDR1 is SGHDN and CDR2 is FVKESK.

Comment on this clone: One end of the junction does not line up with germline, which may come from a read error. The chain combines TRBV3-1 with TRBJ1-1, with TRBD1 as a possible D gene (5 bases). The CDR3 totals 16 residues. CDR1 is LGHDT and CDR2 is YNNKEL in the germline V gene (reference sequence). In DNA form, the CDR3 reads TGTGCCGGCAGCCCCAGACCGGTTGAGGGGTGGGCTGAAGCTTTCTTT. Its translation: CAGSPRPVEGWAEAFF.

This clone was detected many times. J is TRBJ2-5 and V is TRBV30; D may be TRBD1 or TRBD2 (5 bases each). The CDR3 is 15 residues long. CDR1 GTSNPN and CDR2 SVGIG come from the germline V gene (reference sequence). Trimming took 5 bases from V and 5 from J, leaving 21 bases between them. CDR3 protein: CAWEGALVGGETQYF. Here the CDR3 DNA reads TGTGCCTGGGAAGGGGCTCTAGTCGGAGGTGAGACCCAGTACTTC. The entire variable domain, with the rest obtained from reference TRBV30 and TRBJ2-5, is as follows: SQTIHQWPATLVQPVGSPLSLECTVEGTSNPNLYWYRQAAGRGLQLLFYSVGIGQISSEVPQNLSASRPQDRQFILSSKKLLLSDSGFYLCAWEGALVGGETQYFGPGTRLLVL.

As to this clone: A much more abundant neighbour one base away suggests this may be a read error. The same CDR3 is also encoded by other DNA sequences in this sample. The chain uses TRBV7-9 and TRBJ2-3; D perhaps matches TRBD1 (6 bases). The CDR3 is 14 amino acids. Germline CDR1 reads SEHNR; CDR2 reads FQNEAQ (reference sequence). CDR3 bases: TGTGCCAGCAGCCAAACGACAGGCACAGATACGCAGTACTTT. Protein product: CASSQTTGTDTQYF.

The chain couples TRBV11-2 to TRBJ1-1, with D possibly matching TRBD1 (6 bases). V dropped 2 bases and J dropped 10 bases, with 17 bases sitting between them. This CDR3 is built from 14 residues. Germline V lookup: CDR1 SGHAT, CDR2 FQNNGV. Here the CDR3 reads CASSLPRQAFGAFF. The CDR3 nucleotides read TGTGCCAGCAGCTTACCGCGACAGGCCTTTGGAGCTTTCTTT. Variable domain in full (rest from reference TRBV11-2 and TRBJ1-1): EAGVAQSPRYKIIEKRQSVAFWCNPISGHATLYWYQQILGQGPKLLIQFQNNGVVDDSQLPKDRFSAERLKGVDSTLKIQPAKLEDSAVYLCASSLPRQAFGAFFGQGTRLTVV.

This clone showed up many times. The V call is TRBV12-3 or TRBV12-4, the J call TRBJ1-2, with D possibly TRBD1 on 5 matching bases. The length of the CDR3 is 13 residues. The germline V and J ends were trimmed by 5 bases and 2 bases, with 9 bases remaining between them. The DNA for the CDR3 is TGTGCCAGCAGTCCGGACACCAACTATGGCTACACCTTC. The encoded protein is CASSPDTNYGYTF.

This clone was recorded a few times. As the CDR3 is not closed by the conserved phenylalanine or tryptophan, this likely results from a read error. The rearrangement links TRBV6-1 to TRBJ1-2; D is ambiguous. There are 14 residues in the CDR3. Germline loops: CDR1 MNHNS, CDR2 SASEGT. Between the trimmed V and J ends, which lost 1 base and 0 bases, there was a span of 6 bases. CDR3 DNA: TGTGCCAGCAGTGAAGGGGCGTCTAACTATGGCTACACCCTC. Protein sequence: CASSEGASNYGYTL.

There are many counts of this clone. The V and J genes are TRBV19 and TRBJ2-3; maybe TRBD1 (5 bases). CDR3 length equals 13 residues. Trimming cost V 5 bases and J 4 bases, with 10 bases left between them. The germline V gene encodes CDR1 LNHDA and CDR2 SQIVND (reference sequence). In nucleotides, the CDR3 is TGTGCCAGTAGTCCCCCAGGGTCAGATACGCAGTATTTT. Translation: CASSPPGSDTQYF.

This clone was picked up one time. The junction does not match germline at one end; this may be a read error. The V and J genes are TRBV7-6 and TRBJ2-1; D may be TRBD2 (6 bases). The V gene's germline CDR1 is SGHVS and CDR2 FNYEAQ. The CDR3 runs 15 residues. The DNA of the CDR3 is TGTTCCAGCAGCTTAGATCGTCAGGGAGGCAGTGAGCATTTCTTC. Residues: CSSSLDRQGGSEHFF.

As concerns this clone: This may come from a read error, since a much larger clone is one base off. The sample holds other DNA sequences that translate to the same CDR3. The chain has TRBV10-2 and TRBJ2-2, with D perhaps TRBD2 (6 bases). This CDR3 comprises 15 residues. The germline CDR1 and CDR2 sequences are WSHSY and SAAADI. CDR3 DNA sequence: TGCGCCAGCAGTGACTCCGGACTAATGTCCGGTGAGCTGTTTTTT. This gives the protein CASSDSGLMSGELFF.

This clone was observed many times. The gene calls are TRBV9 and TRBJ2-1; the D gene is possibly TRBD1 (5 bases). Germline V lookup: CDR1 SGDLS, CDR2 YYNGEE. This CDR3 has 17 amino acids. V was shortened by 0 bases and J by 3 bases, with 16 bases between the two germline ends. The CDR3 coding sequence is TGTGCCAGCAGCGTAGACGACAGCCCGACGCACTACAATGAGCAGTTCTTC. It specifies CASSVDDSPTHYNEQFF.

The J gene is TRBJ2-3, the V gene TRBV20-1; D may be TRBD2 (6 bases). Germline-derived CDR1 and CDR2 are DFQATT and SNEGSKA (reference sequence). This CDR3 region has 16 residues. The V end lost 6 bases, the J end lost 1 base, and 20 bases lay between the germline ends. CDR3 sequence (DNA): TGCAGTGCGCCGCCTAGCGTGGTGGGGCGCACAGATACGCAGTATTTT. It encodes CSAPPSVVGRTDTQYF.

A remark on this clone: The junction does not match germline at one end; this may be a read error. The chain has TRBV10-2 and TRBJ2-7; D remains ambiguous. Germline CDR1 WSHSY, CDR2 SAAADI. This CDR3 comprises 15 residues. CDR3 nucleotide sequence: TGCGCCAGCAGATCTGGTCTCTCCAGCTCCTACGAGCAGCACTTC. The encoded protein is CASRSGLSSSYEQHF.

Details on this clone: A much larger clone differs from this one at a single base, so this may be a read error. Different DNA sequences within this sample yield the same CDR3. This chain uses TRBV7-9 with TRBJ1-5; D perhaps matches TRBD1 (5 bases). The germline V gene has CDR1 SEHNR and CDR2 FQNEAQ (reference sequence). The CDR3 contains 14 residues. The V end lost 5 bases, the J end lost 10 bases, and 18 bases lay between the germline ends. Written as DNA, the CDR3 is TGTGCCAGCAGCGGTGGGGCCCAGGGAAGCCCCCAGCATTTT. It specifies CASSGGAQGSPQHF.

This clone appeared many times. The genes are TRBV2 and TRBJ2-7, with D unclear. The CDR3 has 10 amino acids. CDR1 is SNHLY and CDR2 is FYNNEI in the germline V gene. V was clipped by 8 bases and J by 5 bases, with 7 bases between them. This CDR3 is CASWNDEQYF. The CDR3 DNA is TGTGCCAGCTGGAATGACGAGCAGTACTTC.

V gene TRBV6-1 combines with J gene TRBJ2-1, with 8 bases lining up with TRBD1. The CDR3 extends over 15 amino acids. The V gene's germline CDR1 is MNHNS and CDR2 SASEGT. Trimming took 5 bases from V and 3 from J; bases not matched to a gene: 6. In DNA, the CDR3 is TGTGCCAGCAGTCCGGACAGGGCGAACTACAATGAGCAGTTCTTC. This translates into CASSPDRANYNEQFF.